One sample yielded the 9 T cell receptor beta chains listed below, sequenced in a study of T cell repertoires in cytomegalovirus infection. TCRdb re-derived calls from the reads in MiXCR, one entry per CDR3 protein. Here the sample spans roughly 80,000 distinct CDR3 sequences, 20% to 30% being singletons. Their target antigens are unknown. The material sequenced was CD8+ T cells from cultured PBMCs, taken from culture after CMV antigen stimulation. The receptor source for this set is a human donor in good health (CMV status not recorded). Some clones in this sample may be carry-over from other donors' samples.

This chain connects TRBV27 to TRBJ2-3, with D uncertain. V lost 6 bases and J 4 bases, leaving 5 bases between the germline ends. The CDR3 extends over 11 amino acids. CDR1 is MNHEY, CDR2 SMNVEV, per germline (reference sequence). The CDR3 nucleotides read TGTGCCAGCAGCTGGTCAGATACGCAGTATTTT. It encodes CASSWSDTQYF.

The J gene is TRBJ1-5, the V gene TRBV2; possible D gene TRBD1, 5 bases. Trimming removed 6 bases at V and 0 bases at J, with 18 bases between. From germline, CDR1 is SNHLY and CDR2 FYNNEI. The CDR3 loop spans 17 amino acids. The CDR3 sequence: CASREGNGIGSNQPQHF. The CDR3 DNA follows: TGTGCCAGCAGGGAGGGGAATGGCATAGGTAGCAATCAGCCCCAGCATTTT.

The chain is built from TRBV7-9 and TRBJ2-7, with 7 bases fitting TRBD2. The trim removed 1 base at V and 2 bases at J, leaving 11 bases unmatched. The CDR3 loop spans 17 amino acids. The germline gives CDR1 SEHNR, CDR2 FQNEAQ (reference sequence). CDR3 sequence: CASSLGEGQGPPYEQYF. The CDR3 DNA is TGTGCCAGCAGCTTAGGGGAGGGGCAGGGACCGCCCTACGAGCAGTACTTC.

Remarks on this clonotype: The CDR3 end shows no conserved phenylalanine or tryptophan, and so a read error is likely. The CDR3 loop is CASSQEWGQGDQPQHL. The CDR3 coding sequence is TGCGCCAGCAGCCAAGAATGGGGACAGGGTGATCAGCCCCAGCATCTT. This sequence joins TRBV4-3 and TRBJ1-5; 9 bases match TRBD1. V shed 0 bases, J shed 5 bases, and the junction held 5 bases outside the gene matches. Germline V gives CDR1 LGHNA, CDR2 YSLEER. The CDR3 is made up of 16 amino acids.

The rearrangement joins TRBV27 to TRBJ2-2, with TRBD2 identical over 10 bases. Trimming cost V 5 bases and J 6 bases; bases outside gene matches: 9. CDR3 length equals 16 residues. The germline V gene encodes CDR1 MNHEY and CDR2 SMNVEV (reference sequence). The CDR3 loop is CASSALGAGGPGELFF. The CDR3 bases are TGTGCCAGCAGTGCCCTCGGAGCGGGAGGGCCCGGGGAGCTGTTTTTT.

This clonotype was counted between two and nine times. The chain recombines TRBV20-1 with TRBJ2-7; 8 bases agree with TRBD2. V was pared by 0 bases and J by 0 bases, with 4 bases of the junction left unmatched. Germline V gene sequence: CDR1 DFQATT, CDR2 SNEGSKA (reference sequence). The length of the CDR3 is 15 residues. CDR3 sequence reads: CSARDLAGSSYEQYF. The CDR3 DNA follows: TGCAGTGCTAGAGATTTAGCGGGGAGCTCCTACGAGCAGTACTTC.

This clonotype was counted a few times. The V gene is TRBV20-1, the J gene TRBJ1-5, with D possibly TRBD1 on 6 matching bases. Looked up from germline, CDR1 is DFQATT and CDR2 is SNEGSKA (reference sequence). This CDR3 contains 15 residues. The V end lost 0 bases, the J end lost 2 bases, and 11 bases lay between the germline ends. The CDR3 region is CSARDLSGGNQPQHF. In DNA form, the CDR3 reads TGCAGTGCTAGAGATCTCTCAGGGGGCAATCAGCCCCAGCATTTT.

This clonotype has just a few counts. The J gene is TRBJ2-7, the V gene TRBV20-1; no definite D call. The CDR3 contains 11 residues. The germline CDR1 and CDR2 sequences are DFQATT and SNEGSKA (reference sequence). Trimming pared 5 bases from V and 4 bases from J, leaving 9 bases between. In DNA form, the CDR3 reads TGCAGTGCTTACGATGAGTACGAGCAGTACTTC. This sequence encodes CSAYDEYEQYF.

V gene TRBV27 combines with J gene TRBJ1-5; D possibly corresponds to TRBD1 (6 bases). V lost 6 bases, J lost 7 bases, and 13 bases lay in between. From germline, CDR1 is MNHEY and CDR2 SMNVEV (reference sequence). The length of the CDR3 is 13 residues. The CDR3 nucleotides read TGTGCCAGCAGCCACACAGGGTTACAGCCCCAGCATTTT. Translation gives CASSHTGLQPQHF.